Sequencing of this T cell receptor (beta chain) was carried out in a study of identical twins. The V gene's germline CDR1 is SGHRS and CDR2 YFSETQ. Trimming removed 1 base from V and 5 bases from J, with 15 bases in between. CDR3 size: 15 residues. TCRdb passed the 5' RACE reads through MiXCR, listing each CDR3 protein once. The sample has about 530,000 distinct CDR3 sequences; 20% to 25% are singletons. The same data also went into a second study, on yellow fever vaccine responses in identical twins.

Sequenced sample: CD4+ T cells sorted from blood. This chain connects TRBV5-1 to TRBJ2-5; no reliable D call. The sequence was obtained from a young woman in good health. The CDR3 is CASSLTTAATETQYF. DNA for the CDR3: TGCGCCAGCAGCTTGACCACAGCCGCAACGGAGACCCAGTACTTC.